This T cell receptor (beta chain) was profiled in a study of radiation and T cells in renal cell carcinoma. General observations from the study: Without pretreatment biopsies, baseline tumor clonotype presence was undetermined. In blood, top tumor clones expanded by 2 weeks, shrinking by 4.

To note about this clone: Its antigen is undetermined.

CDR3 size: 13 residues. Germline loops: CDR1 LNHDA, CDR2 SQIVND (reference sequence). V shed 0 bases, J shed 7 bases, and the junction held 1 base outside the gene matches. Time point here: blood 4 weeks post-SBRT, at nephrectomy. This sample's treatment: 15 Gy SBRT to primary tumor, nephrectomy 4 weeks later. Radiation-treated patients gave blood at baseline, week 2 and week 4. This renal cell carcinoma was of the clear cell type. Clones were sequenced by immunoSEQ multiplex PCR, and TCRdb holds only the in-frame ones, with some missing. Altogether over 90,000 clones are present, 75% to 85% being singletons, with the ten largest covering approximately 7.3%.

The source is a man between 60 and 75 years old with renal cell carcinoma. Sequenced material: blood, taken from a patient whose treatment included radiotherapy and nephrectomy. The chain joins TRBV19 to TRBJ2-3, with TRBD2 matching over 7 bases. CDR3 sequence (DNA): TGTGCCAGTAGTATAGAAGCGGGGAATACGCAGTATTTT. This sequence encodes CASSIEAGNTQYF.